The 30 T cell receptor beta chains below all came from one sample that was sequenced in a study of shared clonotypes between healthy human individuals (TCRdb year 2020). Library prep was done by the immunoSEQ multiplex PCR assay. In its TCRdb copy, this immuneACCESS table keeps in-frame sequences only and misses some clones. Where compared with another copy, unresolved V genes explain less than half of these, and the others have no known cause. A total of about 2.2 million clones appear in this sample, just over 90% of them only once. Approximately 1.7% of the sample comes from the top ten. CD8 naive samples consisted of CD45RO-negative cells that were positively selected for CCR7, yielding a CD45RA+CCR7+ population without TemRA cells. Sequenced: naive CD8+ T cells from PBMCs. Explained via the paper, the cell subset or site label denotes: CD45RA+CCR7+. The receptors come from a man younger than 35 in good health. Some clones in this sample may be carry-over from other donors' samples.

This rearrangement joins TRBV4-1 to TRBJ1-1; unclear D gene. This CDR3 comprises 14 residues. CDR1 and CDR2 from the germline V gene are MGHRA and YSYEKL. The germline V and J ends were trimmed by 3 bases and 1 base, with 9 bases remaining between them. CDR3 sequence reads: CASSHQKENTEAFF. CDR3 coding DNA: TGCGCCAGCAGCCACCAAAAGGAGAACACTGAAGCTTTCTTT.

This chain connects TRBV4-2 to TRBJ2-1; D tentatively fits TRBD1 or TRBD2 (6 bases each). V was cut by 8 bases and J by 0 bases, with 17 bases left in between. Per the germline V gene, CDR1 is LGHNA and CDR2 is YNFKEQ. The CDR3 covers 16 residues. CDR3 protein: CASEGGLQSSYNEQFF. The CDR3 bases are TGTGCCAGCGAAGGGGGACTCCAAAGCTCCTACAATGAGCAGTTCTTC.

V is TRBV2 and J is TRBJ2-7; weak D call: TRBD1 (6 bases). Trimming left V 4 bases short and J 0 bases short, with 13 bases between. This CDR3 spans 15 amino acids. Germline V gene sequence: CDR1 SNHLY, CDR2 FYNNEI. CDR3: CASSAAGVPSYEQYF. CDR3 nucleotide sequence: TGTGCCAGCAGTGCAGCAGGGGTACCCTCCTACGAGCAGTACTTC.

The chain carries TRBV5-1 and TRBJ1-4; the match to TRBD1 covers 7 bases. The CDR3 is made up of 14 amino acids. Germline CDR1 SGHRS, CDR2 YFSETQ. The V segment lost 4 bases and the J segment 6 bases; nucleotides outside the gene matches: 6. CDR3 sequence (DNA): TGCGCCAGCAGCCTGACAGGGCAGGATGAAAAACTGTTTTTT. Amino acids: CASSLTGQDEKLFF.

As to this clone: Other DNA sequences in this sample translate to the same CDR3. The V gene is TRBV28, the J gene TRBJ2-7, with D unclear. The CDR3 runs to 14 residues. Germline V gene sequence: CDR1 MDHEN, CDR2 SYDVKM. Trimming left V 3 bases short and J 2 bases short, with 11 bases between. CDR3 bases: TGTGCCAGCAGTTTGGCAGGCGGCACCTACGAGCAGTACTTC. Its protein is CASSLAGGTYEQYF.

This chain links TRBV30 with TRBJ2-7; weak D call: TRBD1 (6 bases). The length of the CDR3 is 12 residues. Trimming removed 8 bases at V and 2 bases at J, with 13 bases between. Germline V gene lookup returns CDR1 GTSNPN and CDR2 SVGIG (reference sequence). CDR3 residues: CAGGTYAYEQYF. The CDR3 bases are TGTGCCGGGGGCACGTACGCCTACGAGCAGTACTTC.

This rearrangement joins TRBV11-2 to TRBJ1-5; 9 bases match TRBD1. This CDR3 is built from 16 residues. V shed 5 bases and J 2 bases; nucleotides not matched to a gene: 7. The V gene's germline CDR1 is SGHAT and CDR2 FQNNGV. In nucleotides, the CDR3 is TGTGCCAGCAGCGCCTGGACAGGGGTTGGCAATCAGCCCCAGCATTTT. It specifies CASSAWTGVGNQPQHF.

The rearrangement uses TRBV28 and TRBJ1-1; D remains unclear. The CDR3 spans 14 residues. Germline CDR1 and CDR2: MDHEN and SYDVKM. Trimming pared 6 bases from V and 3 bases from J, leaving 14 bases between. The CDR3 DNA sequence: TGTGCCAGCAGCCCACCCCTGGTCGACACTGAAGCTTTCTTT. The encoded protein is CASSPPLVDTEAFF.

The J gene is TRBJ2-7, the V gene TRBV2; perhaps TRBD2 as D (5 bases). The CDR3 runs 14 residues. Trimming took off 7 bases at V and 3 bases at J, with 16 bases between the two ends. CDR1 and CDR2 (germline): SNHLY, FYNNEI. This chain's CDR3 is CASTPGETHYEQYF. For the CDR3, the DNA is TGTGCCAGCACCCCCGGGGAAACTCACTACGAGCAGTACTTC.

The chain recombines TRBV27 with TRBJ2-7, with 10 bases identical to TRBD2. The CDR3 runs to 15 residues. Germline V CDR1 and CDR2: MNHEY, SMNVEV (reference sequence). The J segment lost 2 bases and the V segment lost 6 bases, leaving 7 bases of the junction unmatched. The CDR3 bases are TGTGCCAGCAGCCCTAGCGGGAGTGTCACCTACGAGCAGTACTTC. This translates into CASSPSGSVTYEQYF.

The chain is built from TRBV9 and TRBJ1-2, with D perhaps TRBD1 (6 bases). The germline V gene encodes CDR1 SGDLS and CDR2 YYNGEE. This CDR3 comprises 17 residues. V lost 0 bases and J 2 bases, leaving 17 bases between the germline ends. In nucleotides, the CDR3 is TGTGCCAGCAGCGTAGATGTTGGCCGGGGGCCCAACTATGGCTACACCTTC. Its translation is CASSVDVGRGPNYGYTF.

The CDR3 region has the DNA TGTGCCATCAAGTCTCTAGCGGGAGTTCACGAGCAGTACTTC. Its translation: CAIKSLAGVHEQYF. The chain uses TRBV10-3 and TRBJ2-7, with 10 bases matching TRBD2. The CDR3 covers 14 residues. V lost 7 bases to trimming and J lost 5 bases; unmatched junction nucleotides: 8. The germline gives CDR1 ENHRY, CDR2 SYGVKD.

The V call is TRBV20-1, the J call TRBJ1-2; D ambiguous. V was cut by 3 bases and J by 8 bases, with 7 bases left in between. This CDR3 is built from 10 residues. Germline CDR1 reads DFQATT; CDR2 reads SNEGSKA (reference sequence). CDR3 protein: CSASPAGYTF. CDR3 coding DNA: TGCAGTGCTAGCCCGGCGGGCTACACCTTC.

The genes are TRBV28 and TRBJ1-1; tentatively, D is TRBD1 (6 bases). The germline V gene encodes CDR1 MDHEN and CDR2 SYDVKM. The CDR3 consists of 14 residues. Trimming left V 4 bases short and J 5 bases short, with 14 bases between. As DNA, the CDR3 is TGTGCCAGCAGTTCCCCAGGGGTAAAGACTGAAGCTTTCTTT. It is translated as CASSSPGVKTEAFF.

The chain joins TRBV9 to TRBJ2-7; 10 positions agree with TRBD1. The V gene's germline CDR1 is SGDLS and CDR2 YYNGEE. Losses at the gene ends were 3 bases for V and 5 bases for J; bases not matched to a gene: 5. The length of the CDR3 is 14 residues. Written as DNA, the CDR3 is TGTGCCAGCAGCGGGGGACAGGGGAGACACGAGCAGTACTTC. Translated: CASSGGQGRHEQYF.

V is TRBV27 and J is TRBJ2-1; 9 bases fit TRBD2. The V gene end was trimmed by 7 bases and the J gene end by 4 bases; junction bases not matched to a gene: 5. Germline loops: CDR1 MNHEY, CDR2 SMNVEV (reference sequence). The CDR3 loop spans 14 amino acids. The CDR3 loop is CASMGLAHYNEQFF. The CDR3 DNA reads TGTGCCAGCATGGGACTAGCTCATTACAATGAGCAGTTCTTC.

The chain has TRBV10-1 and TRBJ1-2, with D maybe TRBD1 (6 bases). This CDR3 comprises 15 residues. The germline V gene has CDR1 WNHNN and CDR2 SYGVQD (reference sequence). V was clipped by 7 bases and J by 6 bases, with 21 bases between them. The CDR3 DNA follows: TGCGCCAGCACCAGGACAGCTAAAAAGGCCCATGGCTACACCTTC. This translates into CASTRTAKKAHGYTF.

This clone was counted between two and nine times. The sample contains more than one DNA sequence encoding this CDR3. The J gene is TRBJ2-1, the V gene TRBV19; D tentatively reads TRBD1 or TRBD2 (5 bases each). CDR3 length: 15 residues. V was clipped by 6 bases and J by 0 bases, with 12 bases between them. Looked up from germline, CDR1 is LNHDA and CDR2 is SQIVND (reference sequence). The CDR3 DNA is TGTGCCAGTAGCCTGGGACGGAGCTCCTACAATGAGCAGTTCTTC. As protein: CASSLGRSSYNEQFF.

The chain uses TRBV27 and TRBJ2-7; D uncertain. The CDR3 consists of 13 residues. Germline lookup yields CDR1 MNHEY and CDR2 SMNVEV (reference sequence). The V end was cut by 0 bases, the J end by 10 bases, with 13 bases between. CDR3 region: CASSLSGPTNQYF. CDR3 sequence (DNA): TGTGCCAGCAGTTTATCCGGCCCCACCAACCAGTACTTC.

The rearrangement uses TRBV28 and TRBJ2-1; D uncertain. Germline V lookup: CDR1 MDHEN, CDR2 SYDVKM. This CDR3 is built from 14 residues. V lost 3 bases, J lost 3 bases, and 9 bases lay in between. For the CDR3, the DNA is TGTGCCAGCAGTTTGACATCTTTCTACAATGAGCAGTTCTTC. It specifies CASSLTSFYNEQFF. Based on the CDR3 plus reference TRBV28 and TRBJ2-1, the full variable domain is DVKVTQSSRYLVKRTGEKVFLECVQDMDHENMFWYRQDPGLGLRLIYFSYDVKMKEKGDIPEGYSVSREKKERFSLILESASTNQTSMYLCASSLTSFYNEQFFGPGTRLTVL.

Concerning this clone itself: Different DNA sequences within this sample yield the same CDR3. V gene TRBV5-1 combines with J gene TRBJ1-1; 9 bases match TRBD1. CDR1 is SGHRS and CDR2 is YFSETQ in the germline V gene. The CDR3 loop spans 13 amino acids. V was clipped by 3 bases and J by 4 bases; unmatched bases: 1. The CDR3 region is CASSSTGGTEAFF. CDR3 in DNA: TGCGCCAGCAGCTCGACAGGGGGCACTGAAGCTTTCTTT.

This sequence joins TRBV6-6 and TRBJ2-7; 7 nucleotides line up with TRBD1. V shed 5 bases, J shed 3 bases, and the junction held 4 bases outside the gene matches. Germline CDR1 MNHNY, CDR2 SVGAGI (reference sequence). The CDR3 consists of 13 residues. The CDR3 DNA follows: TGTGCCAGCAGTGGGGACAGCTTCTACGAGCAGTACTTC. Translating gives CASSGDSFYEQYF.

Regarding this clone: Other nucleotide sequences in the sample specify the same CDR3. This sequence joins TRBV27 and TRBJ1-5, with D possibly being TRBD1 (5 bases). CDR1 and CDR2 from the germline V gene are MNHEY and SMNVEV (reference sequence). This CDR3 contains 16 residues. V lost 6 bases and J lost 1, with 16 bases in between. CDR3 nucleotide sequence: TGTGCCAGCAGCCCCTCTTGGGGGGAAAGCAATCAGCCCCAGCATTTT. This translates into CASSPSWGESNQPQHF.

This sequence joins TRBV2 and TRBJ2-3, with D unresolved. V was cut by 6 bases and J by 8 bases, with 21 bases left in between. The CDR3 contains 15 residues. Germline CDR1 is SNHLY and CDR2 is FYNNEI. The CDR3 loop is CASREKIIVLGTQYF. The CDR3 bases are TGTGCCAGCAGAGAAAAAATAATCGTGCTTGGTACGCAGTATTTT.

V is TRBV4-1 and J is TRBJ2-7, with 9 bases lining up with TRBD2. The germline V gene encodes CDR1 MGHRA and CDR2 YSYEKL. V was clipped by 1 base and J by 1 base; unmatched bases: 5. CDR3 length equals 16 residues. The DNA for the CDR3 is TGCGCCAGCAGCCAAGGGACAAGCGGGAGGTCCTACGAGCAGTACTTC. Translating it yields CASSQGTSGRSYEQYF.

The CDR3 nucleotides are TGTGCCAGCAGTTTACCCAAGCGGGTGCTCTCCTACGAGCAGTACTTC. Residues: CASSLPKRVLSYEQYF. This chain links TRBV28 with TRBJ2-7; TRBD2 is a possible D gene (6 bases). Trimming took 2 bases from V and 0 from J, leaving 14 bases between them. The CDR3 covers 16 residues. Germline CDR1 and CDR2: MDHEN and SYDVKM.

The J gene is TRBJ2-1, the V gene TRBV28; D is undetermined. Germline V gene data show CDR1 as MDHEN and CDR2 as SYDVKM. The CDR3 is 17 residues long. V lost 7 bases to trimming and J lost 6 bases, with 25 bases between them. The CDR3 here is CASTNRRAPPLLNEQFF. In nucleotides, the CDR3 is TGTGCCAGCACCAACCGCCGGGCCCCTCCCCTCCTCAATGAGCAGTTCTTC.

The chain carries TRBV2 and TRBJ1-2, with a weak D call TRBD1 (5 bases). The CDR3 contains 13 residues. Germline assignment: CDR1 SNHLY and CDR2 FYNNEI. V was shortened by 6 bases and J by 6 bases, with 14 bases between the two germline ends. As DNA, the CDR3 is TGTGCCAGCAGGTCGACAGTAAGGCATGGCTACACCTTC. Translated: CASRSTVRHGYTF.

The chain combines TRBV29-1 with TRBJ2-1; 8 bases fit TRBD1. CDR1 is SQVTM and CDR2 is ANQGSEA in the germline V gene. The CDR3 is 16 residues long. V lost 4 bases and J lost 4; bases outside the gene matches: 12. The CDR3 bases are TGCAGCGTTGTGGGTTTGCAGGACAGGGAATACAATGAGCAGTTCTTC. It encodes CSVVGLQDREYNEQFF.

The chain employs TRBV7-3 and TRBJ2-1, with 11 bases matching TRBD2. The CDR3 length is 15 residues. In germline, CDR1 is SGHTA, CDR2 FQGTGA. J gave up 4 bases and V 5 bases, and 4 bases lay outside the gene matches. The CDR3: CASSRLAGSYNEQFF. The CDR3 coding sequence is TGTGCCAGCAGCCGACTAGCGGGGTCTTACAATGAGCAGTTCTTC.